This T cell receptor beta chain was profiled in a study of CD8+ T cells in alopecia areata (dated by TCRdb to the late 2010s). In the study overall: Skin from C3H/HeJ donors with spontaneous alopecia (about 6-13 months old) was grafted onto female C3H/HeJ recipients aged about 6-10 weeks. In both human patients and the C3H/HeJ mouse model, the study applied high-throughput TCRbeta sequencing to look at T cell clonal expansion in alopecia areata. On the human side, TCRbeta sequencing was run on scalp tissue and on sorted CD4+ and CD8+ peripheral blood T cells from healthy controls and from alopecia areata patients with either patchy or totalis/universalis disease. Scalp clonality was compared among normal scalp (n=4), patchy alopecia areata scalp (n=8), and alopecia totalis/universalis scalp (n=8). RNA was obtained with the PAXgene miRNA kit for fixed scalp, the miRNeasy kit for PBMCs, and the RNeasy kit for mouse skin. immunoSEQ multiplex PCR using 35 Vbeta forward primers and 13 Jbeta reverse primers was used to amplify TCRbeta CDR3 regions. General conclusions and limits of the study: Scalp TCR repertoire analysis is complicated because resident alphabeta T cells in normal human skin are also sequenced, whereas mouse skin is dominated by gammadelta T cells. Lesional scalp, especially in alopecia totalis/universalis, showed higher clonality and more expanded CD8+ clones than normal scalp, suggesting antigenic drive. Shared TCR sequences between patients were less evident than in mice, which may be partly attributable to HLA diversity in the patient population.

Cells from pooled mouse cutaneous lymph nodes were stained for CD4, CD8alpha, NKG2D, NKG2ACE and other markers and then sorted on a BD Influx. Library generation was performed with the immunoSEQ multiplex PCR assay. For TCR sequencing, RNA was extracted from every sample and reverse transcribed into cDNA to serve as template. SuperScript III was used to make first-strand cDNA, primed with a 2:1 mix of oligo-dT and random hexamers. A synthetic immune receptor repertoire was used to assess amplification bias, and residual bias was removed computationally. Libraries were sequenced on Illumina HiSeq using 60 bp reads that covered the CDR3 and were read from J toward V. The paper's data handling went like this. Raw reads were preprocessed to remove errors, and CDR3 was defined according to IMGT conventions as the region from the conserved cysteine to phenylalanine. Clonality was calculated as 1 minus Shannon entropy normalized by log2 of the number of productive unique TCRs. Whether each scalp clone was CD4 or CD8 was inferred by checking scalp TCRbeta sequences against the CD4 and CD8 repertoires from sorted blood. TCRdb took over this immuneACCESS table, retaining in-frame rearrangements with V and J assigned. Such tables are incomplete; in checked studies, under half of the missing clones stem from an unresolved V gene, and the remainder is unexplained. D and trimming come from the DNA, and the V and J calls and clone size come from that table. The table shows roughly 260,000 clones here, with no singletons. The ten largest make up roughly 1.2% of the sample.

CDR1 and CDR2 are read off the germline V gene as NNHDY and SYVADS. Between the V and J ends, shortened by 2 bases and 0 bases respectively, the junction contains 9 bases. The CDR3 covers 15 residues, taking in both the cysteine and the phenylalanine. The DNA shown is the part of the CDR3 that was read: 33 bases, in frame from base 1. This clone appeared a few times. Its antigen has not been determined. For this mouse receptor, gene names and germline sequences are murine. The CDR3 end falls 4 residues outside the read, so it is completed with the germline J gene. The chain employs TRBV13-3 and TRBJ2-1, with no reliable assignment of the D segment. The sequencing input was CD4+ T cells sorted from a lymph node. The receptor was isolated from a C3H/HeJ mouse with alopecia areata. In terms of MHC, this strain is H2-k. CDR3 loop: CASSDRQDNYAEQFF. The covered CDR3 bases are TGTGCCAGCAGTGACCGTCAGGATAACTATGCT.